These T cell receptor beta chains were read from a single sample in a study of human T cells and chemical hapten exposure. In TCRdb, the RACE reads were re-called with MiXCR into one record per CDR3 protein. Of 62,000 or so distinct CDR3 sequences listed, approximately 11% are singletons. The sample consisted of whole blood, taken in connection with sensitization to the hapten diphenylcyclopropenone (DPC). These TCRs come from a woman aged 30 to 39 with alopecia areata. Some clones in this sample may be carry-over from other donors' samples. CDR3s include the opening cysteine and the closing phenylalanine or tryptophan. Where a row states a size, it is once, few, many or the class of an expanded clone; other rows omit it.

j_call v_call clone_size cdr3_aa
TRBJ2-3 TRBV7-9 few CASSFLVSDGTDTQYF
TRBJ2-3 TRBV12-3/TRBV12-4 NA CASSTLVTDTQYF
TRBJ2-1 TRBV7-2 NA CASSKTVRNEQFF
TRBJ1-1 TRBV24-1 NA CATMAERGEAFF
TRBJ2-3 TRBV7-9 few CASSQRGSETDTQYF
TRBJ2-5 TRBV12-3/TRBV12-4 NA CASSSRGPPAQETQYF
TRBJ2-2 TRBV19 few CASSDRGNTGELFF
TRBJ1-4 TRBV3-1 few CASSQSDDGATNEKLFF
TRBJ2-1 TRBV3-1 few CASSRWASGSKYNEQFF
TRBJ1-5 TRBV10-3 NA CAISGTGDVQPQHF
TRBJ2-1 TRBV29-1 NA CSVEDIGTGLYNEQFF
TRBJ2-1 TRBV7-2 NA CASSFLASSYNEQFF
TRBJ2-3 TRBV11-3 few CASSLGTGLRTDTQYF
TRBJ1-5 TRBV5-1 many CASSLGEGDSNQPQHF
TRBJ2-3 TRBV7-2 many CASSVFPGHLSTDTQYF
TRBJ1-1 TRBV29-1 many CSTHGVGGVHTEAFF
TRBJ1-3 TRBV7-9 NA CASSSPAAGNTIYF
TRBJ2-4 TRBV4-2 few CASSQAGTSNIQYF
TRBJ1-1 TRBV29-1 few CSVERGLNTEAFF
TRBJ2-2 TRBV28 few CASRNLTPRDRVFGELFF
TRBJ1-5 TRBV12-3/TRBV12-4 NA CASSATGSNQPQHF
TRBJ2-1 TRBV2 many CASRPIKGHIGGQFF
TRBJ2-7 TRBV27 few CASSRTGGSTAYEQYF
TRBJ2-7 TRBV15 NA CATSRERGLAYEQYF
TRBJ1-1 TRBV11-2 few CASSKDRLNTEAFF
TRBJ1-3 TRBV7-2 few CASSLDASTIYF
TRBJ2-7 TRBV5-1 many CASSLEPGLAREQYF
TRBJ2-7 TRBV20-1 NA CSAAPGRSGAPSEQYF
TRBJ1-1 TRBV29-1 few CSAAKGATEAFF
TRBJ2-2 TRBV7-9 NA CASSFGRATGELFF
TRBJ2-7 TRBV12-3/TRBV12-4 NA CASTRDFSYEQYF
TRBJ1-3 TRBV4-3 many CASSQEERVSRTGNTIYF
TRBJ1-5 TRBV20-1 NA CSARTGSDGQPQHF
TRBJ2-5 TRBV11-2 NA CASSLVGSQETQYF
TRBJ2-7 TRBV6-2/TRBV6-3 few CASSYGRGYSYEQYF
TRBJ1-5 TRBV12-3/TRBV12-4 NA CASSLAENQPQHF
TRBJ2-5 TRBV5-5 NA CASSSGQLEETQYF
TRBJ2-5 TRBV20-1 NA CSARGASGTQETQYF
TRBJ1-4 TRBV20-1 NA CSARPTQGWEKLFF
TRBJ1-5 TRBV12-3/TRBV12-4 few CASRTGISNQPQHF
TRBJ2-3 TRBV7-9 few CASSPGTSGADTQYF
TRBJ2-5 TRBV5-1 few CASSLEPSGDQTQYF
TRBJ2-1 TRBV28 NA CASSFTSGRANEQFF
TRBJ1-6 TRBV4-2 NA CASSQDDGGRGPSPLHF
TRBJ1-2 TRBV2 few CASRPGTGNGYTF
TRBJ2-7 TRBV20-1 NA CSAHRGGLPYEQYF
TRBJ2-1 TRBV11-3 NA CASSFPDRVYNEQFF
TRBJ1-6 TRBV6-4 many CASSDIGGGSPLHF
TRBJ1-1 TRBV29-1 NA CSVDGVAMNTEAFF
TRBJ1-4 TRBV7-2 few CASSLGQPLNEKLFF
TRBJ1-1 TRBV5-1 few CASSLKGNTEAFF
TRBJ2-7 TRBV27 few CASSLLGLAGGPYEQYF
TRBJ2-3 TRBV6-1 NA CASSEWAGDTQYF
TRBJ1-2 TRBV6-1 many CASSELRETYGYTF
TRBJ2-1 TRBV9 NA CASSTPRDRVPGWYNEQFF